This T cell receptor (beta chain) emerged from a study of cytomegalovirus exposure and HLA in healthy donors. Study-level information: In an earlier analysis, almost 120 million unique TCR beta sequences were found from approximately 190 million T cells.

Whole-study results and caveats: Immune exposure information available was restricted to CMV serostatus.

As to this clone: Its antigen is unknown. At one boundary the junction diverges from the germline segment, which might be a read error. Other nucleotide sequences in the sample specify the same CDR3.

Vbeta (60) and Jbeta (13) primers were used in the PCR. Libraries were prepared by immunoSEQ multiplex PCR; TCRdb keeps only in-frame clonotypes and omits some of them. The sample has around 130,000 clones, 60% to 80% seen once; the top ten hold 1.2%. The CDR3 contains 14 residues. Germline loops: CDR1 GTSNPN, CDR2 SVGIG (reference sequence). The rearrangement links TRBV30 to TRBJ1-1; D is unresolved. The sequencing sample was made of PBMCs. The receptor's source is a man aged 50 to 59 in good health and CMV-seronegative. This CDR3 is CAWSVLTGNTEAFF. The CDR3 nucleotides read TGTGCATGGAGTGTTCTGACGGGGAACACTGAAGCTTTCTTT.